This TCR beta chain was sequenced during a study of cytomegalovirus exposure and HLA in healthy donors (dated 2017 in TCRdb). A note on the overall study: In an earlier analysis of about 560 of the donors, roughly 300 Gb of sequence data and 90 million to 120 million unique TCR beta sequences from 150 million to 200 million T cells were reported. Typing coverage varied by locus: roughly 629-630 donors for A, B, C, DRB1 and DQB1; around 560 for DQA1; approximately 570 for DPA1; 450 to 480 for DPB1. The genetic ancestry cluster associated with self-reported Caucasian donors included about four fifths of the approximately 410 genotyped donors. The study was designed to test whether signatures of past pathogen exposure could be identified by cataloging public T cell receptors. Rather than drawing on any new phenotypic data, the later analysis identified candidate immune exposures from TCR beta sequences and the way those sequences occurred across donors. A later analysis re-examined previously published TCR beta repertoires from roughly 720 donors and added high-resolution HLA genotyping to investigate patterns of TCR occurrence. Among some 410 genotyped donors of the cohort, an average of about 240,000 unique TCR beta nucleotide sequences was sequenced per donor, of which about 18% were non-productive. HLA typing covered class I and class II loci at four-digit resolution. The T cell repertoires of some 700 subjects were profiled by immunosequencing and related to cytomegalovirus serostatus. Roughly 300 gigabases of sequencing data and roughly 81 million unique TCR sequences made up an early release that covered about 640 HLA-typed donors. Donor age, sex, ethnicity and CMV serostatus were compiled alongside the repertoire data. A later genetic analysis used genome-wide SNP genotypes for 398 of the 666 donors, treating that subset as a discovery cohort. Several DR-DQ haplotypes were treated as single units for association and clustering because of strong linkage in the cohort. The study combined high-throughput TCR immunosequencing, statistical association of individual TCRs with disease status, and machine learning to predict cytomegalovirus infection status. All discovery cohort repertoires had been generated using a single sequencing platform. To decide whether each TCR beta V gene segment behaved as functional or pseudogenic, an earlier analysis of some 540 of the donors relied on high-throughput TCR beta sequencing. Besides the first cohort of some 670 subjects, a separate validation cohort made up of 120 or so different subjects was used. Points the paper makes about the study in general: Assigning TCR associations to individual alleles was difficult when HLA alleles, especially DR and DQ, strongly co-occurred. The cohort was sequenced for TCR beta chains only, and without alpha or paired-chain data the features that could be detected were limited. Compared with equally common non-associated chains, HLA-associated TCR beta chains in a later analysis were more clonally expanded and had lower generation probabilities. Immune exposure information for the cohort was limited to CMV serostatus. Several of the top co-occurrence clusters appeared to be linked to parvovirus B19, influenza, CMV and Epstein-Barr virus, according to a later analysis. In both the original and validation cohorts, the classifier was reported to diagnose cytomegalovirus status with high specificity and sensitivity. A group of highly shared sequence variants was considered likely to be a technical artifact of the sequencing pipeline. A few of the identified cytomegalovirus-associated TCR beta chains were confirmed in vitro to be specific for cytomegalovirus antigens. Linkage disequilibrium might explain the correlated functional status among segregating V segments, but an unknown experimental factor could not be ruled out. In a later analysis, more than 15,000 TCR beta sequences were associated with specific HLA alleles at a false discovery rate of 0.05. Most TCR sequences were seen in very few donors, while some public TCRs were found in many individuals. Because some donors lacked HLA typing at each locus, the association tests relied only on the typed subset. In an earlier analysis of approximately 590 of the donors, most TCR beta V segments appeared in productive rearrangements about 87% or about 30% of the time, broadly matching IMGT annotations. Presence/absence analyses assumed roughly uniform sequencing depth across donors, an assumption that may not hold. Compared with the roughly 670-donor mean, donors in an Asian-associated ancestry cluster had fewer N-insertions in productive TCRs, according to a later genetic analysis. Some IMGT-functional V segments, including TRBV6-2 and TRBV6-3, could not be distinguished by the 87-base-pair reads and were therefore excluded. In a later genetic analysis, a missense DCLRE1C variant was associated with V-gene and J-gene trimming of TCR beta chains, and the association was replicated in an independent cohort. In a later analysis, TCR association rates were found to vary across HLA loci, with the most associated TCRs seen for DRB1 alleles and the fewest for HLA-C alleles. The earlier analysis of fewer than 750 of the donors excluded some 15 rarely observed V segments, including chromosome 9 orphons, because counts were too low. A total of some 180 TCR beta chains were listed by the study as associated with cytomegalovirus. According to a later analysis, most CMV-associated TCR beta chains appeared to be HLA-restricted, and the HLA associations seemed to be driven largely by CMV exposure. It was suggested by the authors that the approach could potentially be generalized to other disease states and immunological phenotypes. A further reported finding was that TCR beta sequences accurately predicted the HLA-A and HLA-B alleles for most subjects in the first cohort.

The library was prepared using the immunoSEQ multiplex PCR assay. For the multiplex PCR, a mixture combining 60 forward primers for TCR Vbeta segments and 13 reverse primers for TCR Jbeta segments was used. A multiplex PCR assay on genomic DNA amplified the CDR3 region of rearranged TCR beta genes. On the Illumina HiSeq System, the amplified TCR beta libraries were sequenced as 87-base-pair reads. The authors processed their data as follows. A later analysis counted approximately 84 million unique TCR beta chains across the 550 to 750 repertoires, and roughly 9.9 million of these chains were shared by at least two donors. Raw reads were error-corrected and collapsed into unique sequences with a nearest-neighbor algorithm that merged closely related sequences to remove PCR and sequencing errors. V, D and J gene segments were assigned by aligning CDR3 sequences to IMGT reference sequences. For a sequence to be retained, a match of at least six nucleotides to both a V gene segment and a J gene segment was required. A rearrangement counted as productive if the CDR3 had no stop codons and remained in frame with V and J, and every other rearrangement counted as non-productive. CDR3 was defined according to IMGT convention as the region running from the second conserved V-encoded cysteine to the conserved J-encoded phenylalanine. The earlier analysis of about 500 of the donors excluded sequences that lacked an unambiguous match to a single V gene segment. An earlier analysis of about 600 of the donors called V segments functional above 56.7% productive rearrangements and segregating when the between-donor standard deviation exceeded 5%. A statistical classification framework was developed to diagnose cytomegalovirus status using the catalog of TCR beta chain sequences. A later analysis assigned V and J genes by comparing TCR nucleotide sequences with IMGT/GENE-DB human TR gene sequences. In a later analysis, CDR3 sequences and most-parsimonious VDJ recombination scenarios were assigned using the TCRdist pipeline. In a later analysis, each TCR beta chain was defined by its CDR3 amino acid sequence together with its V-gene family, and reads lacking a unique V-gene family were excluded. To address suspected cross-contamination and a sequencing artifact, a later analysis removed 592 highly shared, low-generation-probability nucleotide sequences. In a later analysis, a clonal expansion index was calculated for each public chain from normalized within-repertoire ranks of inferred template counts. A later analysis computed generation probabilities with a VDJ recombination model fitted to out-of-frame rearrangements, and checked the results against IGoR. Hypergeometric tests were used in a later analysis to score TCR-TCR, TCR-HLA and TCR-CMV co-occurrence, with a repertoire-size bias correction applied to the TCR pairs. To estimate false discovery rates, a later analysis permuted the HLA or CMV assignments 20 times. In a later analysis, co-occurring TCRs were grouped using DBSCAN, with TCRdist sequence similarity added in when clustering inside HLA-allele-positive subsets. For co-occurrence clustering, repertoires with fewer than 30,000 or more than 120,000 public chains were excluded, along with four or five repertoires with anomalous nucleotide sharing. TCRdb obtained this table from immuneACCESS and retained in-frame rearrangements with V and J assigned. These tables miss some clones; where compared with another copy, unresolved V genes account for less than half of the shortfall, and the remainder is unexplained. Clone size and V and J calls were adopted from that table, with D and trimming inferred from the DNA. The table for this sample lists some 110,000 clones; around 77% of them were counted only once. The ten largest make up roughly 13% of the sample.

Reading from cysteine to phenylalanine, the CDR3 counts 13 amino acids. Only the CDR3 region is kept as DNA, spanning 39 bases read in frame from base 1. According to the germline V gene, CDR1 reads KGHSH and CDR2 reads LQKENI. V was cut back by 4 bases and J by 8 bases, leaving a gap of 12 bases between them. Worth noting for this clone: Its antigen is unknown. No base quality information exists; no much larger clone differs at one position.

In total, roughly 670 healthy bone marrow donors made up the cohort. At the time of sampling, all cohort members were nominally healthy, though unrecorded immune exposures were likely present. The donor was CMV seropositive and belonged to the group of 250 to 300 seropositive cohort members. A peripheral blood sample was provided by each donor, and peripheral blood mononuclear cells were used for TCR beta sequencing. The Qiagen DNeasy Blood Extraction Kit was used to extract genomic DNA from the blood cell samples. This receptor was identified in a woman in her thirties or forties in good health and CMV-seropositive. The specimen sequenced was PBMCs. Rearrangement joined TRBV18 to TRBJ2-4; possibly the D gene is TRBD1, per 6 matching bases. CDR3 region: CASSLRGLDIQYF. The bases are TGTGCCAGCTCACTAAGGGGGTTGGACATTCAGTACTTC.